The clone carrying this TCR beta chain appeared a few times. The data belong to a study of identical twins. Using its own MiXCR run on the 5' RACE reads, TCRdb lists one record per CDR3 protein. This table holds 1.5 million to 2 million distinct CDR3 sequences, about 30% found once. The CDR3 consists of 16 residues. The germline V gene has CDR1 ENHRY and CDR2 SYGVKD. With V trimmed by 6 bases and J by 7 bases, 9 bases remained unmatched. The sequence derives from a newborn girl in good health. The source material was cord blood. This chain uses TRBV10-3 with TRBJ2-1; 13 nucleotides line up with TRBD2. DNA of the CDR3: TGTGCCATCAGCGCCTGGACTAGCGGGGGTATAAATGAGCAGTTCTTC. Amino acid sequence: CAISAWTSGGINEQFF.